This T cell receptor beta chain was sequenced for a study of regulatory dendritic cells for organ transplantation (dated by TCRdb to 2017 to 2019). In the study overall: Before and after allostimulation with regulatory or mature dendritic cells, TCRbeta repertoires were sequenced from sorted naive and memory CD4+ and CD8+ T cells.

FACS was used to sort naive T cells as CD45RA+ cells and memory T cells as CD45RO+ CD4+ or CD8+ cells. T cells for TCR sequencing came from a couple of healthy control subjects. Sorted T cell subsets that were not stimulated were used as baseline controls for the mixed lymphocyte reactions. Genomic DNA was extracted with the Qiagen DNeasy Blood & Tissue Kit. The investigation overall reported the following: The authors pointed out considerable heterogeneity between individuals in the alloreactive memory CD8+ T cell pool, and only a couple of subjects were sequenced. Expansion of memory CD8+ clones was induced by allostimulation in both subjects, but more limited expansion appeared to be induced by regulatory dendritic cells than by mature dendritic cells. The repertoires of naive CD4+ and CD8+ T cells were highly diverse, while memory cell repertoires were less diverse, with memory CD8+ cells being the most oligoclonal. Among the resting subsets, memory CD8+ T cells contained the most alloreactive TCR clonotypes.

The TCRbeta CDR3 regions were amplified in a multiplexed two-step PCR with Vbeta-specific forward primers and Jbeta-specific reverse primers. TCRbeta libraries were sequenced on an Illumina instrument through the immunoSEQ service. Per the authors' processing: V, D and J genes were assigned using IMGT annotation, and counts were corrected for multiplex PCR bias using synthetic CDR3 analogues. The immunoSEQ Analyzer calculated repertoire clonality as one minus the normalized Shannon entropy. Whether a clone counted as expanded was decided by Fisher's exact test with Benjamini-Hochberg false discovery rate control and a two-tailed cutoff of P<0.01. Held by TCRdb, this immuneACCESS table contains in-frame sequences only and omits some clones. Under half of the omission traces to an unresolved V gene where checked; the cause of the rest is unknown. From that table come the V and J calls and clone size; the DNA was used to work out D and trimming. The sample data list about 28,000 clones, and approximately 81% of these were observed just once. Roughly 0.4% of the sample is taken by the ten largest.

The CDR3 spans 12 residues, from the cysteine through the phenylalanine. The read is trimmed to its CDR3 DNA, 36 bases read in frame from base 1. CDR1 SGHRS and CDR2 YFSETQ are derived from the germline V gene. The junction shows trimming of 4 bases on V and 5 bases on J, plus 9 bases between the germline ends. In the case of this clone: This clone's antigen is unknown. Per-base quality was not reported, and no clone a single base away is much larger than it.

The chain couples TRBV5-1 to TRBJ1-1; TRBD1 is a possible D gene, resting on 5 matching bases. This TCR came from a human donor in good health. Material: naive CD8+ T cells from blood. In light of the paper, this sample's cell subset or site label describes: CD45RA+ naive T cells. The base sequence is TGCGCCAGCAGCGGGGGGGTGACTGAAGCTTTCTTT. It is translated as CASSGGVTEAFF.